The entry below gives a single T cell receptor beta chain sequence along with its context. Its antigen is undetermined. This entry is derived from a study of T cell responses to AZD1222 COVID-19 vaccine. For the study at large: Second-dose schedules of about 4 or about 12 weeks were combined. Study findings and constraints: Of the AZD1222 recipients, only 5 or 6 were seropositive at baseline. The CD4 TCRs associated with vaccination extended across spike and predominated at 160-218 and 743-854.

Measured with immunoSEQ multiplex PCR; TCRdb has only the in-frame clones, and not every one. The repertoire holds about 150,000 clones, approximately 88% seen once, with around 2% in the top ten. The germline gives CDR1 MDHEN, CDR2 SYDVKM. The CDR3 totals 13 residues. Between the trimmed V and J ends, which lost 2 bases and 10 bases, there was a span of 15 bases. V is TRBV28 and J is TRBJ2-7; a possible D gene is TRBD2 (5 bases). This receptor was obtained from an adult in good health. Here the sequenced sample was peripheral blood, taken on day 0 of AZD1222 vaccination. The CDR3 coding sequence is TGTGCCAGCAGTTTACCACTAGTAAACGCCCAGTACTTC. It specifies CASSLPLVNAQYF.